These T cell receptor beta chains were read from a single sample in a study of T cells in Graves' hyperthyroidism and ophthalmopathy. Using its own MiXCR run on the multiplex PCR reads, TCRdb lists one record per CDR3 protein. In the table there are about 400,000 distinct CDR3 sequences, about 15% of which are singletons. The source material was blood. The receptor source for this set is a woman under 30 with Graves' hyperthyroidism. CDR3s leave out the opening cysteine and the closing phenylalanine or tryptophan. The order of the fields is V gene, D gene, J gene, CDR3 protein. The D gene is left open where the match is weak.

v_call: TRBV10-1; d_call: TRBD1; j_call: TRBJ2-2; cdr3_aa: ASSESGTGSTGELF
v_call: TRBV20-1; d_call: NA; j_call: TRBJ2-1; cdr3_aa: SARIGIGSNYNEQF
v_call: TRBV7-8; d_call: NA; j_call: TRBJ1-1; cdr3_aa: ASSPKTGQTEAF
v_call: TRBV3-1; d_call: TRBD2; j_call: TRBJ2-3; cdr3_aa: ASSQPGLAGDTQY
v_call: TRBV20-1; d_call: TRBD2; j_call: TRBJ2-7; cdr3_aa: SASVTTSGRLEQY
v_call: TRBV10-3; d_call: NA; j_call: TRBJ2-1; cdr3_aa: AIRDNSLGQF
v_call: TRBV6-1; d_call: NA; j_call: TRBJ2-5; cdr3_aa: ASSQVRGGGETQY
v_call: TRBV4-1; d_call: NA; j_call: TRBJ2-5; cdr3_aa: ASSQDWPSRETQY
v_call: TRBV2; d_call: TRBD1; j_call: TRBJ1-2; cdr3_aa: ASVGTAKIDGYT
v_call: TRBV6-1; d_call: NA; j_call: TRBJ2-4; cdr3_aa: ASSESGAEGFAAPAAKNIQY
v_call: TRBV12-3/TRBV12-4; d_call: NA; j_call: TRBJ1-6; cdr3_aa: ASILRLESYNSPLH
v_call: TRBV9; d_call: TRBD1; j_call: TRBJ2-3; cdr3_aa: ASSEPGTGSDTQY
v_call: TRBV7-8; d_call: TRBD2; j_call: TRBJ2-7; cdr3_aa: ASSFGLAGGRYEQY
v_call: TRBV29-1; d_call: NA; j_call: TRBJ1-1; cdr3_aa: SVDQGKAF
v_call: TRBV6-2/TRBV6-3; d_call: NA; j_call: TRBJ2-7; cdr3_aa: ASSYGAEDYEQY
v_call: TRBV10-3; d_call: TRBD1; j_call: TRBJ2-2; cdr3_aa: AISESGQGPTGELF
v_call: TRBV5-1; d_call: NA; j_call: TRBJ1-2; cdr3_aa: ASSLPSGPSGYT
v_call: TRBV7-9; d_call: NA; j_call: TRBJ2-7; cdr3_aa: ASSLDRDVYEQY
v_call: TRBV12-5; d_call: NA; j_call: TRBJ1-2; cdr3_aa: ASGLVRGGNYGYT
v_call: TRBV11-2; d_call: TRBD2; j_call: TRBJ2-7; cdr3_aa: ASSWTSGRVYEQY
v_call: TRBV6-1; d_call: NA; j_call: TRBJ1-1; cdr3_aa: ASSEFVRANTEAF
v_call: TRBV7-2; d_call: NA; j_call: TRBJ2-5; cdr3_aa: ASSLTFGRETQY
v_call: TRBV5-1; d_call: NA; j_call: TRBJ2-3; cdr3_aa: ASKLADTQY
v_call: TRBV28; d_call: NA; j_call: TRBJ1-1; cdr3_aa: ASSFSSAMNTEAF
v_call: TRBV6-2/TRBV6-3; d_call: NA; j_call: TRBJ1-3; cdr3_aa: ASSPDGHTIY
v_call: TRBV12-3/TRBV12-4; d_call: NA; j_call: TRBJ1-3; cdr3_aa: ASRFGRNTIY
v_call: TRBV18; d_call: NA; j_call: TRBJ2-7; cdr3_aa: ASSPPRPPYEQY